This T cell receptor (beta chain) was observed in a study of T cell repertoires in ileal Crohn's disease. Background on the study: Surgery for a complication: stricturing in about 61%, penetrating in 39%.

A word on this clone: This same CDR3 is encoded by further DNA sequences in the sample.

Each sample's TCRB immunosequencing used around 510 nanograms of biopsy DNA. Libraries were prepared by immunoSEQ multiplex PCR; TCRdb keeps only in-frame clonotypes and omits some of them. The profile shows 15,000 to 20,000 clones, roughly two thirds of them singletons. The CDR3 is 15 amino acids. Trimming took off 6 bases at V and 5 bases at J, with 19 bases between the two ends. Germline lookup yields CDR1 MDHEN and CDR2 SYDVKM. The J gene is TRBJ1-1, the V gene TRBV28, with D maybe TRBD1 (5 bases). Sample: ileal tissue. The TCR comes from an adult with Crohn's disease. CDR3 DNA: TGTGCCAGCAGCGAATATGGGGGGGATACGACTGAAGCTTTCTTT. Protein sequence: CASSEYGGDTTEAFF.